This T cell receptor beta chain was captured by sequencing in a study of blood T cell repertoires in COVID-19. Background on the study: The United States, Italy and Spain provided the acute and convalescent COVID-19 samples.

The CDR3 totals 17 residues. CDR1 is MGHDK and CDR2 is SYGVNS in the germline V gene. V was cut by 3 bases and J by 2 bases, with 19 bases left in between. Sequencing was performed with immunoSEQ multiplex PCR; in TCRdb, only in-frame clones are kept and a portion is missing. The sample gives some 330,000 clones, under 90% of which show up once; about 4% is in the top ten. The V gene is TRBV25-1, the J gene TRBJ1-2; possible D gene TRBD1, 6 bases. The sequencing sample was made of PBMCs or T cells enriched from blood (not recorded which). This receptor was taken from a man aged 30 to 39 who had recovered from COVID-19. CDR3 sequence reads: CASSDPSAQGSNYGYTF. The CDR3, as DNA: TGTGCCAGCAGTGACCCTTCCGCACAGGGCTCCAACTATGGCTACACCTTC.